The next 14 T cell receptor beta chains were all read from a single sample in a study of T cells in Graves' hyperthyroidism and ophthalmopathy. TCR beta CDR3 regions were amplified from RNA transcripts. Initially, a first-round RT-PCR of the TCR CDR3 employed the HTBI primer set. TCRdb fed the multiplex PCR reads into MiXCR, producing one record per CDR3 protein. The sample yields more than 500,000 distinct CDR3 sequences, about 14% seen once. Sequences were obtained from blood. The receptors here all came from a middle-aged woman with Graves' hyperthyroidism.

This clonotype was detected many times. The chain joins TRBV28 to TRBJ2-7; tentatively, D is TRBD2 (5 bases). Per germline, CDR1 MDHEN and CDR2 SYDVKM. Trimming left V 6 bases short and J 3 bases short, with 12 bases between. There are 13 residues in the CDR3. DNA for the CDR3: TGTGCCAGCAGCACCGGGATTAACTACGAGCAGTACTTC. This codes for CASSTGINYEQYF.

This clonotype has only a few counts. This chain uses TRBV10-1 with TRBJ2-1; 8 bases map to TRBD2. V was pared by 9 bases and J by 0 bases, with 7 bases of the junction left unmatched. This CDR3 contains 15 residues. Germline V gene sequence: CDR1 WNHNN, CDR2 SYGVQD (reference sequence). Here the CDR3 reads CARFLSGTSYNEQFF. The CDR3 DNA follows: TGCGCCAGGTTCCTTAGCGGGACCTCCTACAATGAGCAGTTCTTC.

This clonotype came up many times. This chain uses TRBV20-1 with TRBJ2-5; no clear D. The CDR3 runs to 16 residues. Deletions cut 0 bases from V and 5 bases from J, with 19 bases between. Germline V gene lookup returns CDR1 DFQATT and CDR2 SNEGSKA (reference sequence). The CDR3 coding sequence is TGCAGTGCTAGAGATAGTATGGGGTCTCAGATCGAGACCCAGTACTTC. Translating it yields CSARDSMGSQIETQYF.

This clonotype was observed at least ten times. The chain is built from TRBV28 and TRBJ2-2, with D perhaps matching TRBD1 (6 bases). V lost 6 bases and J 1 base, leaving 6 bases between the germline ends. In germline, CDR1 is MDHEN, CDR2 SYDVKM. CDR3 length: 13 amino acids. This CDR3 reads CASRTGNTGELFF. The CDR3 coding sequence is TGTGCCAGCAGGACAGGGAACACCGGGGAGCTGTTTTTT.

This clonotype was seen only a few times. This may come from a read error, since a much larger clone is one base off. The rearrangement joins TRBV2 to TRBJ2-1, with 8 positions matching TRBD2. CDR1 SNHLY and CDR2 FYNNEI come from the germline V gene. The CDR3 runs 15 residues. Unmatched junction bases numbered 9, after V lost 4 bases and J lost 7 bases. The CDR3 bases are TGTGCCAGCAGTGTCTCAGCGGGAGTTGTTAATGAGCAGTTCTTC. Translated: CASSVSAGVVNEQFF.

The chain employs TRBV28 and TRBJ2-7; possibly TRBD1 for D (6 bases). Per the germline V gene, CDR1 is MDHEN and CDR2 is SYDVKM. The V end lost 6 bases, the J end lost 3 bases, and 21 bases lay between the germline ends. This CDR3 has 16 amino acids. The CDR3 region has the DNA TGTGCCAGCAGCTACGACAGGCCCCGAAAAGACTACGAGCAGTACTTC. As protein: CASSYDRPRKDYEQYF.

This clonotype has ten or more counts. J is TRBJ2-2 and V is TRBV28, with D possibly matching TRBD1 (6 bases). The length of the CDR3 is 18 residues. The V and J ends lost 5 bases and 1 base respectively, with 20 bases between them. CDR1 is MDHEN and CDR2 is SYDVKM in the germline V gene. CDR3 protein: CASSPPAWQGWNTGELFF. The CDR3 coding sequence is TGTGCCAGCAGTCCCCCTGCTTGGCAGGGGTGGAACACCGGGGAGCTGTTTTTT.

This clonotype was picked up many times. V usage is TRBV7-9 and J usage is TRBJ2-5, with D maybe TRBD1 (6 bases). The V end lost 6 bases, the J end lost 5 bases, and 13 bases lay between the germline ends. Germline V CDR1 and CDR2: SEHNR, FQNEAQ (reference sequence). The CDR3 totals 13 residues. The CDR3 region is CASSSGEMETQYF. Here the CDR3 DNA reads TGTGCCAGCAGTTCAGGGGAGATGGAGACCCAGTACTTC.

This clonotype was counted a few times. The rearrangement uses TRBV19 and TRBJ1-3, with TRBD1 as a possible D gene (6 bases). The ends were cut back, 11 bases at V and 0 bases at J, with 23 bases in the middle. The CDR3 loop spans 17 amino acids. The germline gives CDR1 LNHDA, CDR2 SQIVND (reference sequence). The CDR3 region has the DNA TGTGCCCCCCGGGCGGGACATCCTTTTTGCTCTGGAAACACCATATATTTT. It yields the protein CAPRAGHPFCSGNTIYF.

This clonotype appeared many times. The V gene is TRBV29-1, the J gene TRBJ2-5; TRBD2 matches 7 bases. The CDR3 covers 12 residues. In germline, CDR1 is SQVTM, CDR2 ANQGSEA. Trimming took 7 bases from V and 4 from J; bases not matched to a gene: 6. In nucleotides, the CDR3 is TGCAGCGCTGGGCCGGGGGGAGAGACCCAGTACTTC. It translates to CSAGPGGETQYF.

There are many counts of this clonotype. The chain recombines TRBV28 with TRBJ2-5; D is unresolved. V was clipped by 5 bases and J by 0 bases, with 13 bases between them. The CDR3 length is 15 residues. Germline CDR1 reads MDHEN; CDR2 reads SYDVKM. As DNA, the CDR3 is TGTGCCAGCAGTCCCTCCCTTTGGGACCAAGAGACCCAGTACTTC. It specifies CASSPSLWDQETQYF.

This clonotype was recorded a few times. The rearrangement joins TRBV14 to TRBJ2-4; 8 bases align to TRBD1. This CDR3 has 15 amino acids. Germline assignment: CDR1 SGHDN and CDR2 FVKESK. Losses at the gene ends were 4 bases for V and 2 bases for J; bases not matched to a gene: 4. DNA of the CDR3: TGTGCCAGCAGCCGTAGACAGGGGCCCAAAAACATTCAGTACTTC. Amino acid sequence: CASSRRQGPKNIQYF.

The gene calls are TRBV29-1 and TRBJ1-2; 7 nucleotides agree with TRBD1. The ends lost 6 bases at V and 6 bases at J; junction bases unmatched: 4. The CDR3 is made up of 11 amino acids. Germline V gene data show CDR1 as SQVTM and CDR2 as ANQGSEA. CDR3 sequence reads: CSVTGVDGYTF. For the CDR3, the DNA is TGCAGCGTAACAGGGGTTGATGGCTACACCTTC. The complete variable domain, with remaining parts taken from reference TRBV29-1 and TRBJ1-2, reads SAVISQKPSRDICQRGTSLTIQCQVDSQVTMMFWYRQQPGQSLTLIATANQGSEATYESGFVIDKFPISRPNLTFSTLTVSNMSPEDSSIYLCSVTGVDGYTFGSGTRLTVV.

The J gene is TRBJ1-2, the V gene TRBV5-6, with D perhaps TRBD1 (6 bases). With 6 bases removed from V and 4 bases from J, the gap between germline ends came to 16 bases. The CDR3 extends over 14 amino acids. Germline V gene lookup returns CDR1 SGHDT and CDR2 YYEEEE. CDR3 region: CASTSKGRGYGYTF. The DNA of the CDR3 is TGTGCCAGCACCTCCAAGGGCAGGGGCTATGGCTACACCTTC.